The rows below give T cell receptor beta chains drawn from one sample of a study of T cells in Graves' hyperthyroidism and ophthalmopathy. TCRdb re-called the multiplex PCR reads with MiXCR, one entry per CDR3 protein. Counted here are about 560,000 distinct CDR3 sequences, roughly 46% occurring once; the ten biggest clones make up just under 8.5%. Material for sequencing was peripheral blood or thyroid tissue (not recorded which). The receptors here all came from a woman between 18 and 29 years old with Graves' hyperthyroidism. CDR3s include the opening cysteine and the closing phenylalanine or tryptophan. The D gene is left open where the match is weak. Clone size is given for some rows only: seen once, a few or many times, or a class if the clone is expanded.

j_call	clone_size	v_call	d_call	cdr3_nt	cdr3_aa
TRBJ2-7	-	TRBV2	-	TGTGCCAGCAATCAGGGTCTAAGCTCCTACGAGCAGTACTTC	CASNQGLSSYEQYF
TRBJ1-5	-	TRBV14	-	TGTGCCAGCAGCCAAGTAACCGGTCAGCCCCAGCATTTT	CASSQVTGQPQHF
TRBJ1-5	-	TRBV2	-	TGTGCCAGCAGCCCAGGGGCTAACAACAATCAGCCCCAGCATTTT	CASSPGANNNQPQHF
TRBJ1-4	few	TRBV29-1	-	TGCAGCCAAACCCGGGGACGGATTAATGAAAAACTGTTTTTT	CSQTRGRINEKLFF
TRBJ1-1	many	TRBV29-1	TRBD1	TGCAGCGTCGGACAGGGCGGGAGCACTGAAGCTTTCTTT	CSVGQGGSTEAFF
TRBJ1-6	-	TRBV2	TRBD1	TGTGCCAGCAATACGGACAGGAATTCACCCCTCCACTTT	CASNTDRNSPLHF
TRBJ1-6	-	TRBV5-4	-	TGTGCCAGCAGCTTGGAGAACAGTAATTCACCCCTCCACTTT	CASSLENSNSPLHF
TRBJ2-2	-	TRBV5-1	TRBD1	TGCGCCAGCAGCTTCCAGGGGGACACCGGGGAGCTGTTTTTT	CASSFQGDTGELFF
TRBJ1-3	-	TRBV7-2	-	TGTGCCAGCAGCTTAGCTCCTGCAGGGAACACCATATATTTT	CASSLAPAGNTIYF
TRBJ1-6	-	TRBV20-1	-	TGCAGTGCTATCCCGGGAAATTCACCCCTCCACTTT	CSAIPGNSPLHF
TRBJ2-5	many	TRBV29-1	-	TGCAGCGTTGAACTGGGAGAGGCCCAGAGGGGCCAGTACTTC	CSVELGEAQRGQYF
TRBJ2-7	few	TRBV9	-	TGTGCCAGCGGGCCAGACAGTAAATCCTACGAGCAGTACTTC	CASGPDSKSYEQYF
TRBJ1-4	-	TRBV12-3/TRBV12-4	-	TGTGCCAGCACCCTCACCCGAGGGAGGAGGGGTGAAAAACTGTTTTTT	CASTLTRGRRGEKLFF
TRBJ2-2	-	TRBV7-4	-	TGTGCCAGCAGCTTAGCCGGTTACAGGGCGACCGGGGAGCTGTTTTTT	CASSLAGYRATGELFF
TRBJ2-5	many	TRBV7-9	-	TGTGCCAGCAGCTACTCGACAGGAGAGACCCAGTACTTC	CASSYSTGETQYF
TRBJ1-5	many	TRBV7-9	-	TGTGCCAGCAGCCCTGACTATCAGCCCCAGCATTTT	CASSPDYQPQHF
TRBJ1-3	-	TRBV10-1	TRBD1	TGCGCCAGCCAACAGGGGGCTGGAAACACCATATATTTT	CASQQGAGNTIYF
TRBJ2-7	few	TRBV7-2	TRBD2	TGTGCCAGCAGCTCGAATGCCGGGACTAGGAACGAGCAGTACTTC	CASSSNAGTRNEQYF
TRBJ2-7	-	TRBV2	TRBD2	TGTGCTAGTGGTTTGGTAACGGGCGGGAGCTCCTACGAGCAGTACTTC	CASGLVTGGSSYEQYF
TRBJ1-5	-	TRBV7-9	-	TGTGCCAGCAGCCCCTCCCACTGGGGGACTCAAAGCAATCAGCCCCAGCATTTT	CASSPSHWGTQSNQPQHF
TRBJ1-2	few	TRBV25-1	-	TGTGCCAGCAGTGCCACAGGAATGGGCTATGGCTACACCTTC	CASSATGMGYGYTF
TRBJ2-7	-	TRBV10-2	-	TGTGCCAGCAGCCAATCTAGCTTTTCCTACGAGCAGTACTTC	CASSQSSFSYEQYF
TRBJ2-5	-	TRBV7-6	-	TGTGCCAGCAGCTTGGGGGGAGGACAGCCCCAGTACTTC	CASSLGGGQPQYF
TRBJ2-7	-	TRBV2	TRBD2	TGTGCCAGCAGTTTGAAGTCTAGCGGGATCTACGAGCAGTACTTC	CASSLKSSGIYEQYF
TRBJ1-1	many	TRBV25-1	-	TGTGCCAGCAGTGAGCCCGCAGGGAAAGGGATCACTGAAGCTTTCTTT	CASSEPAGKGITEAFF
TRBJ2-2	-	TRBV20-1	-	TGCAGTGCTAGAGTAGCGTGGGGCACCGGGGAGCTGTTTTTT	CSARVAWGTGELFF
TRBJ1-3	-	TRBV29-1	-	TGCAGCTTAGGAGGATCAGGAAACACCATATATTTT	CSLGGSGNTIYF
TRBJ1-1	-	TRBV9	-	TGTGCCAGCAGCGCCGGACAGATCCCGAACACTGAAGCTTTCTTT	CASSAGQIPNTEAFF
TRBJ1-6	many	TRBV2	-	TGTGCCAGCAGTGAAGAAGACAGTAGGGATTCACCCCTCCACTTT	CASSEEDSRDSPLHF
TRBJ1-3	few	TRBV5-1	TRBD1	TGCGCCAGCAGCCAAACTCCGGGACAGGGCTCGGACACCATATATTTT	CASSQTPGQGSDTIYF
TRBJ1-5	-	TRBV7-9	TRBD1	TGTGCCAGCAGCTTAATGACAGGGTCTAGCAATCAGCCCCAGCATTTT	CASSLMTGSSNQPQHF
TRBJ2-7	many	TRBV15	TRBD2	TGTGCCACCAGCGGGCGGGGGGGCTACGAGCAGTACTTC	CATSGRGGYEQYF
TRBJ1-3	-	TRBV10-3	TRBD1	TGTGCCAGCCAACAGGGGAACTTTAGAAACACCATATATTTT	CASQQGNFRNTIYF
TRBJ1-1	many	TRBV5-8	-	TGTGCCAGCAGCTTCTTGTCTTGGGCTTTCTTT	CASSFLSWAFF
TRBJ2-2	-	TRBV19	TRBD1	TGTGCCAGTAGCACTCGGACAGGGGAAACCGGGGAGCTGTTTTTT	CASSTRTGETGELFF
TRBJ1-4	-	TRBV29-1	-	TGCAGCCACGGGAATACTAATGAAAAACTGTTTTTT	CSHGNTNEKLFF
TRBJ1-2	few	TRBV7-9	-	TGTGCCAGTAGTATAGCCCCAGGATATGGCTACACCTTC	CASSIAPGYGYTF
TRBJ1-4	once	TRBV2	TRBD1	TGTGCCAGCAGTTACCTCACTACAGGGGCTCCTAATGAAAAACTGTTTTTT	CASSYLTTGAPNEKLFF
TRBJ2-7	-	TRBV29-1	TRBD2	TGCAGCGTTGAGGGGGGAGGGGAGGACGAGCAGTACTTC	CSVEGGGEDEQYF
TRBJ1-6	-	TRBV12-3/TRBV12-4	TRBD1	TGTGCCAGCAGTCCAGTACAGGGGACCGGGTCACCCCTCCACTTT	CASSPVQGTGSPLHF
TRBJ2-3	-	TRBV29-1	TRBD1	TGCAGCGTAGAAGAGACAGGGGAGTGGACAGATACGCAGTATTTT	CSVEETGEWTDTQYF
TRBJ2-7	few	TRBV11-2	-	TGTGCCAGCAGCGCCCGAGAACTACTGATATCCTACGAGCAGTACTTC	CASSARELLISYEQYF
TRBJ2-7	many	TRBV7-2	-	TGTGCCAGCAGCTTAGCGGCCGGGGGCGCCTACGAGCAGTACTTC	CASSLAAGGAYEQYF
TRBJ1-1	many	TRBV29-1	TRBD1	TGCAGCGTGTCAGGGGGGGTGATCGCTGAAGCTTTCTTT	CSVSGGVIAEAFF
TRBJ2-7	-	TRBV7-9	-	TGCGCCAGCAGCCAGGGCTGGGACCGGGACGAGCAGTACTTC	CASSQGWDRDEQYF
TRBJ2-3	-	TRBV7-3	TRBD2	TGTGCCAGCAGCATCGGGACTAGCGGGAGCACAGATACGCAGTATTTT	CASSIGTSGSTDTQYF